This entry describes one T cell receptor beta chain. TCRdb used MiXCR to reprocess the reads, holding one entry per CDR3 protein. The table lists hundreds of thousands of distinct CDR3 sequences, roughly 15% of them singletons. The junction had 6 bases not matched to a gene; V was cut back by 4 bases and J by 8 bases. The CDR3 length is 12 residues. Germline V gene lookup returns CDR1 DFQATT and CDR2 SNEGSKA (reference sequence). The record originates from a study of T cell repertoires in cytomegalovirus infection. As for the study in general: Both a matching HLA type and CMV infection were indicated by public TCR beta signatures.

Material for sequencing was PBMCs. V and J are TRBV20-1 and TRBJ1-1; 8 positions match TRBD1. The receptor was derived from a human donor in good health (CMV status not recorded). Some clones in this sample may be carry-over from other donors' samples. For the CDR3, the DNA is TGCAGTGCTATAGGGACAGGCGCAGAAGCTTTCTTT. Amino acids: CSAIGTGAEAFF.